What follows are 20 T cell receptor beta chains derived from one specimen sequenced in a study of T cells in Graves' hyperthyroidism and ophthalmopathy. RNA transcripts yielded amplified TCR beta CDR3 regions. TCR CDR3 underwent first-round RT-PCR with the HTBI primer set. TCRdb redid the calling of the multiplex PCR reads with MiXCR, one entry per CDR3 protein. The sample holds approximately 400,000 distinct CDR3 sequences, roughly 18% seen once. Sequenced input: blood. All receptors derive from a man aged 18 to 35 with Graves' ophthalmopathy.

This clonotype was observed at least ten times. The CDR3 DNA is TGTGCCAGCTCACGATATACGGAGGATTACGAGCAGTACTTC. Translation gives CASSRYTEDYEQYF. The chain carries TRBV18 and TRBJ2-7; TRBD2 might be the D (5 bases). From germline, CDR1 is KGHSH and CDR2 LQKENI. The CDR3 spans 14 residues. Trimming cost V 4 bases and J 4 bases, with 14 bases left between them.

This clonotype came up many times. The chain links TRBV3-1 to TRBJ1-1; D ambiguous. V was cut by 8 bases and J by 0 bases, with 7 bases left in between. Per the germline V gene, CDR1 is LGHDT and CDR2 is YNNKEL (reference sequence). This CDR3 is 12 amino acids long. This CDR3 is CASGNVNTEAFF. The CDR3, as DNA: TGTGCCAGCGGGAACGTGAACACTGAAGCTTTCTTT.

The chain combines TRBV24-1 with TRBJ1-2; D not resolved. V lost 5 bases to trimming and J lost 4 bases, with 10 bases between them. Germline V lookup: CDR1 KGHDR, CDR2 SFDVKD. The CDR3 is made up of 13 amino acids. CDR3 protein: CATSASGSYGYTF. The DNA for the CDR3 is TGTGCCACCAGTGCCTCCGGGAGCTATGGCTACACCTTC.

The V gene is TRBV20-1, the J gene TRBJ1-4; a possible D gene is TRBD1 (5 bases). CDR1 DFQATT and CDR2 SNEGSKA come from the germline V gene (reference sequence). This CDR3 comprises 13 residues. V lost 6 bases, J lost 7 bases, and 15 bases lay in between. In nucleotides, the CDR3 is TGCAGTGCACGGAGAGGGGAGGCTGAAAAACTGTTTTTT. Its protein product is CSARRGEAEKLFF.

There are a few counts of this clonotype. The chain couples TRBV18 to TRBJ1-6; D remains unclear. V was pared by 5 bases and J by 5 bases, with 10 bases between. Germline lookup yields CDR1 KGHSH and CDR2 LQKENI. This CDR3 is built from 14 residues. CDR3 sequence: CASSFDTHNSPLHF. CDR3 in DNA: TGTGCCAGCTCATTTGACACCCATAATTCACCCCTCCACTTT.

Many counts were recorded for this clonotype. V gene TRBV6-1 combines with J gene TRBJ1-2; D unresolved. Deletions cut 10 bases from V and 1 base from J, with 16 bases between. The CDR3 totals 14 residues. Germline V gene sequence: CDR1 MNHNS, CDR2 SASEGT. CDR3 region: CATWPVHSNYGYTF. CDR3 coding DNA: TGTGCCACCTGGCCTGTCCACAGTAACTATGGCTACACCTTC.

This clonotype showed up many times. The chain carries TRBV7-3 and TRBJ2-3; TRBD1 or TRBD2 may be the D gene (5 bases each). CDR3 length: 14 amino acids. Trimming took 2 bases from V and 6 from J, leaving 12 bases between them. From germline, CDR1 is SGHTA and CDR2 FQGTGA. CDR3 sequence reads: CASSLLGALDTQYF. CDR3 nucleotide sequence: TGTGCCAGCAGCTTACTCGGGGCGCTGGATACGCAGTATTTT.

There are a few counts of this clonotype. The V and J genes are TRBV5-1 and TRBJ2-5, with 13 nucleotides matching TRBD2. CDR3 size: 17 residues. The germline CDR1 and CDR2 sequences are SGHRS and YFSETQ. J was trimmed by 2 bases and V by 4 bases; bases with no gene match: 8. The CDR3 bases are TGCGCCAGCAGCCCCCTCTGGACTAGCGGGGGACAAGAGACCCAGTACTTC. As protein: CASSPLWTSGGQETQYF.

This clonotype occurred many times. The chain is built from TRBV20-1 and TRBJ2-7, with TRBD2 matching 7 bases. The CDR3 consists of 16 residues. Per germline, CDR1 DFQATT and CDR2 SNEGSKA (reference sequence). Germline trimming cut 0 bases from V and 0 bases from J; bases unmatched to any gene: 8. The DNA of the CDR3 is TGCAGTGCTAGAGACCCAGCGGGGCGTAGCTCCTACGAGCAGTACTTC. Residues: CSARDPAGRSSYEQYF.

This clonotype was counted between two and nine times. The chain carries TRBV19 and TRBJ1-1; perhaps TRBD1 as D (6 bases). The V end lost 7 bases, the J end lost 5 bases, and 17 bases lay between the germline ends. The CDR3 covers 14 residues. In germline, CDR1 is LNHDA, CDR2 SQIVND (reference sequence). CDR3 loop: CASTLAGARTEAFF. The CDR3 nucleotides read TGTGCCAGTACCCTGGCGGGGGCCCGGACTGAAGCTTTCTTT.

Points on this clonotype: Given a much more abundant clone one base away, this may be a read error. The chain recombines TRBV7-9 with TRBJ2-6, with D hard to call. The CDR3 loop spans 15 amino acids. Germline assignment: CDR1 SEHNR and CDR2 FQNEAQ (reference sequence). In nucleotides, the CDR3 is TGTGGCAGCAGCTATGGGCGAGCTGGGGCCAACGTCCTGACTTTC. It yields the protein CGSSYGRAGANVLTF. Looking up the rest from reference TRBV7-9 and TRBJ2-6 gives the full variable domain: DTGVSQNPRHKITKRGQNVTFRCDPISEHNRLYWYRQTLGQGPEFLTYFQNEAQLEKSRLLSDRFSAERPKGSFSTLEIQRTEQGDSAMYLCGSSYGRAGANVLTFGAGSRLTVL.

This chain joins TRBV2 and TRBJ2-5; TRBD2 agrees at 12 bases. CDR1 SNHLY and CDR2 FYNNEI come from the germline V gene. This CDR3 has 17 residues. The junction had 5 bases not matched to a gene; V was cut back by 1 base and J by 2 bases. CDR3: CASSEELAGGEQETQYF. The CDR3, as DNA: TGTGCCAGCAGTGAAGAACTAGCGGGAGGAGAGCAAGAGACCCAGTACTTC.

This chain links TRBV12-3 or TRBV12-4 with TRBJ1-5; no clear D. Trimming removed 1 base at V and 7 bases at J, with 8 bases between. The CDR3 totals 13 residues. The CDR3 is CASSLEGKQPQHF. The CDR3 nucleotides are TGTGCCAGCAGTTTAGAGGGAAAGCAGCCCCAGCATTTT.

About this clonotype: A read error is possible here, since a much larger clone lies one base away. The chain employs TRBV20-1 and TRBJ1-2; D possibly corresponds to TRBD1 (6 bases). The CDR3 spans 12 residues. CDR1 and CDR2 from the germline V gene are DFQATT and SNEGSKA (reference sequence). The CDR3 DNA reads as TGCAGTGCCTCGAGGGGGGCGGATGGCCACACCTTC. Amino acids: CSASRGADGHTF.

Many counts were recorded for this clonotype. This chain links TRBV2 with TRBJ1-5; D might be TRBD1 (5 bases). Per germline, CDR1 SNHLY and CDR2 FYNNEI. The CDR3 length is 15 residues. V was clipped by 1 base and J by 1 base, with 8 bases between them. This chain's CDR3 is CASSEGAGSNQPQHF. CDR3 nucleotide sequence: TGTGCCAGCAGTGAAGGGGCAGGGAGCAATCAGCCCCAGCATTTT.

This chain connects TRBV4-2 to TRBJ2-3; the D gene could be TRBD1 or TRBD2 (5 bases each). Germline CDR1 and CDR2: LGHNA and YNFKEQ. The CDR3 loop spans 15 amino acids. Trimming left V 1 base short and J 4 bases short, with 12 bases between. CDR3 DNA sequence: TGTGCCAGCAGCCAAGGGGACCGTAAATCAGATACGCAGTATTTT. It encodes CASSQGDRKSDTQYF.

This clonotype was observed at least ten times. J is TRBJ2-2 and V is TRBV7-2; D not resolved. Trimming cost V 0 bases and J 3 bases, with 11 bases left between them. The CDR3 is made up of 16 amino acids. Germline CDR1 and CDR2: SGHTA and FQGNSA. The CDR3 protein is CASSLAQSPDTGELFF. CDR3 DNA: TGTGCCAGCAGCTTAGCGCAAAGCCCTGACACCGGGGAGCTGTTTTTT.

The chain has TRBV20-1 and TRBJ2-7; 11 bases are shared with TRBD1. There are 14 residues in the CDR3. The trim removed 2 bases at V and 4 bases at J, leaving 4 bases unmatched. Germline V gene sequence: CDR1 DFQATT, CDR2 SNEGSKA (reference sequence). CDR3 nucleotides: TGCAGTGCTAGATCGGGGACAGGGGGATACGAGCAGTACTTC. It translates to CSARSGTGGYEQYF.

The genes are TRBV6-5 and TRBJ1-1; possible D gene TRBD1, 5 bases. The length of the CDR3 is 16 residues. CDR1 and CDR2 from the germline V gene are MNHEY and SVGAGI. The V end lost 0 bases, the J end lost 6 bases, and 17 bases lay between the germline ends. The CDR3 protein is CASSYSAGYQGAEAFF. The CDR3 coding sequence is TGTGCCAGCAGTTACTCGGCGGGATATCAAGGGGCTGAAGCTTTCTTT.

Ten or more counts support this clonotype. The chain joins TRBV7-9 to TRBJ2-5, with D hard to call. CDR3 length equals 15 residues. V was shortened by 4 bases and J by 4 bases, with 16 bases between the two germline ends. Germline V gene lookup returns CDR1 SEHNR and CDR2 FQNEAQ (reference sequence). CDR3 residues: CASSSPGLGRETQYF. CDR3 bases: TGTGCCAGCAGCTCCCCGGGCCTAGGGCGAGAGACCCAGTACTTC. Using reference TRBV7-9 and TRBJ2-5 for the parts outside the CDR3, the full variable domain is DTGVSQNPRHKITKRGQNVTFRCDPISEHNRLYWYRQTLGQGPEFLTYFQNEAQLEKSRLLSDRFSAERPKGSFSTLEIQRTEQGDSAMYLCASSSPGLGRETQYFGPGTRLLVL.